This TCR beta chain was sequenced for a study of cytomegalovirus exposure and HLA in healthy donors. Study background: Earlier results showed 90 million to 130 million unique TCR beta sequences derived from 150 million to 200 million T cells.

The germline V gene has CDR1 SGHNT and CDR2 YYREEE (reference sequence). V was shortened by 4 bases and J by 5 bases, with 15 bases between the two germline ends. The CDR3 runs 14 residues. About this clone: The antigen is not known.

Study outcomes and limitations: It was shown in a later analysis that HLA-associated TCR beta chains were more clonally expanded than other, equally common chains.

PCR employed 60 Vbeta and 13 Jbeta primers. Produced via immunoSEQ multiplex PCR; TCRdb's table is partial and in-frame only. The top ten hold under 2% of the sample, which has 200,000 to 250,000 clones, about 77% seen once. Sequencing input: PBMCs. The chain carries TRBV5-4 and TRBJ1-1, with D possibly matching TRBD1 (6 bases). This clonotype was sampled from a woman between 25 and 40 years old in good health and CMV-seronegative. The CDR3 nucleotides are TGTGCCAGCAGCCACCCCACAGGGAAGACTGAAGCTTTCTTT. This sequence encodes CASSHPTGKTEAFF.